These 17 T cell receptor beta chains came from one sample sequenced in a study of blood T cell repertoires in COVID-19. The table came from immunoSEQ multiplex PCR; TCRdb's copy has only in-frame clones and leaves some out. The sample yields about 120,000 clones, approximately 81% seen once. The sequenced sample was peripheral blood. Receptors originate from a woman older than 75 with acute or convalescent COVID-19.

The chain recombines TRBV30 with TRBJ2-3; 7 nucleotides match TRBD2. The germline V gene has CDR1 GTSNPN and CDR2 SVGIG (reference sequence). The junction had 4 bases not matched to a gene; V was cut back by 1 base and J by 0 bases. The CDR3 spans 15 residues. The CDR3 DNA reads TGTGCCTGGAGTGGAAGCGGGGCCAGCACAGATACGCAGTATTTT. Translating it yields CAWSGSGASTDTQYF.

The chain employs TRBV10-3 and TRBJ2-3; 11 nucleotides line up with TRBD2. Trimming took 3 bases from V and 2 from J; bases not matched to a gene: 4. The germline gives CDR1 ENHRY, CDR2 SYGVKD. The CDR3 has 16 amino acids. CDR3 DNA: TGTGCCATCAGTGACCTTAGCGGGAGGGCCACAGATACGCAGTATTTT. Translating it yields CAISDLSGRATDTQYF.

The V gene is TRBV5-1, the J gene TRBJ1-2, with 10 bases that match TRBD1. Germline lookup yields CDR1 SGHRS and CDR2 YFSETQ. The CDR3 consists of 14 residues. V was pared by 1 base and J by 6 bases, with 3 bases of the junction left unmatched. The DNA of the CDR3 is TGCGCCAGCAGCTTGATGGACAGGGGGGATGGCTACACCTTC. This encodes CASSLMDRGDGYTF. Full variable domain (rest looked up from reference TRBV5-1 and TRBJ1-2): KAGVTQTPRYLIKTRGQQVTLSCSPISGHRSVSWYQQTPGQGLQFLFEYFSETQRNKGNFPGRFSGRQFSNSRSEMNVSTLELGDSALYLCASSLMDRGDGYTFGSGTRLTVV.

The genes are TRBV30 and TRBJ1-2; D is undetermined. V lost 5 bases and J lost 13, with 20 bases in between. The CDR3 has 12 residues. Per germline, CDR1 GTSNPN and CDR2 SVGIG (reference sequence). The CDR3 spells CAWELVAGAGTF. The CDR3 nucleotides are TGTGCCTGGGAACTCGTCGCCGGTGCCGGCACCTTC.

The V call is TRBV27, the J call TRBJ2-1; the D gene is possibly TRBD2 (6 bases). This CDR3 is built from 16 residues. Germline CDR1 is MNHEY and CDR2 is SMNVEV (reference sequence). Trimming stripped 5 bases from V and 4 bases from J, with 18 bases between. CDR3 residues: CASSERPGTPYNEQFF. The CDR3 DNA sequence: TGTGCCAGCAGTGAACGACCCGGGACTCCGTACAATGAGCAGTTCTTC.

A few counts support this clone. DNA of the CDR3: TGTGCCAGATCTTTGGGGCCCTACGAGCAGTACTTC. As protein: CARSLGPYEQYF. J is TRBJ2-7 and V is TRBV5-3, with a weak D call TRBD1 (5 bases). TRBV5-3 qualifies as an ORF whose function is uncertain. V lost 7 bases, J lost 2 bases, and 10 bases lay in between. The CDR3 loop spans 12 amino acids.

Points on this clone: This CDR3 is also generated by other DNA sequences in the sample. This chain connects TRBV7-3 to TRBJ2-7, with 8 positions matching TRBD2. Germline loops: CDR1 SGHTA, CDR2 FQGTGA. The trim removed 1 base at V and 0 bases at J, leaving 5 bases unmatched. This CDR3 comprises 16 residues. CDR3 residues: CASSLSGGGPSYEQYF. CDR3 sequence (DNA): TGTGCCAGCAGCTTAAGTGGCGGGGGGCCCTCCTACGAGCAGTACTTC.

CDR3 residues: CASSPPTGGTGPLHF. The CDR3 DNA follows: TGTGCCAGTAGTCCCCCGACAGGGGGAACAGGACCCCTCCACTTT. This chain connects TRBV19 to TRBJ1-6; TRBD1 aligns across 9 bases. Trimming at V came to 5 bases and at J to 12 bases, leaving 11 bases not matched to a gene. This CDR3 has 15 amino acids. Germline V gene sequence: CDR1 LNHDA, CDR2 SQIVND (reference sequence).

This clone was observed a few times. The V and J genes are TRBV5-5 and TRBJ1-5; TRBD1 might be the D (6 bases). Germline lookup yields CDR1 SGHKS and CDR2 YYEKEE (reference sequence). The CDR3 length is 16 residues. Trimming removed 4 bases at V and 10 bases at J, with 24 bases between. The CDR3: CASSNGPQGTMFPQHF. The CDR3 nucleotides read TGTGCCAGCAGCAACGGTCCACAGGGCACAATGTTTCCCCAGCATTTT.

CDR3 residues: CASSLGQSNEKLFF. The DNA of the CDR3 is TGCGCCAGCAGCTTGGGACAGAGTAATGAAAAACTGTTTTTT. The V gene is TRBV5-1, the J gene TRBJ1-4; D possibly corresponds to TRBD1 (5 bases). The CDR3 contains 14 residues. CDR1 and CDR2 from the germline V gene are SGHRS and YFSETQ. V gave up 0 bases and J gave up 4 bases, with 7 bases separating them.

CDR3 in DNA: TGTGCCAGCAGCTTCGGAGAGTACTCACCCCTCCACTTT. The encoded protein is CASSFGEYSPLHF. This sequence joins TRBV11-2 and TRBJ1-6; D remains unclear. Germline V gene data show CDR1 as SGHAT and CDR2 as FQNNGV. CDR3 size: 13 residues. The V gene lost 3 bases and the J gene lost 10 bases, with 10 bases spanning the gap.

The rearrangement uses TRBV20-1 and TRBJ2-3; 9 nucleotides agree with TRBD1. The V and J ends lost 3 bases and 4 bases, in that order; junction bases with no gene match: 5. The length of the CDR3 is 14 residues. Germline CDR1 reads DFQATT; CDR2 reads SNEGSKA (reference sequence). CDR3 DNA: TGCAGTGCTAGTGATACAGGGGGCGCAGATACGCAGTATTTT. Translating gives CSASDTGGADTQYF.

This clone has just a few counts. The chain joins TRBV5-4 to TRBJ2-5; 8 nucleotides align to TRBD2. The V gene's germline CDR1 is SGHNT and CDR2 YYREEE (reference sequence). V lost 2 bases to trimming and J lost 4 bases; unmatched junction nucleotides: 4. This CDR3 is built from 14 residues. DNA of the CDR3: TGTGCCAGCAGCTTAGCGGGAGCCAGAGAGACCCAGTACTTC. Its protein is CASSLAGARETQYF.

This clone was detected a few times. The gene calls are TRBV6-2 or TRBV6-3 and TRBJ1-5, with 8 bases lining up with TRBD1. Per the germline V gene, CDR1 is MNHEY and CDR2 is SVGEGT. Losses at the gene ends were 5 bases for V and 6 bases for J; bases not matched to a gene: 6. The CDR3 spans 14 residues. For the CDR3, the DNA is TGTGCCAGCAGTACAGGGGGAAGTGGTCAGCCCCAGCATTTT. The encoded protein is CASSTGGSGQPQHF.

This clone was detected once. J is TRBJ2-1 and V is TRBV10-1; perhaps TRBD2 as D (6 bases). Trimming took off 2 bases at V and 4 bases at J, with 18 bases between the two ends. Looked up from germline, CDR1 is WNHNN and CDR2 is SYGVQD (reference sequence). The CDR3 totals 17 residues. CDR3 nucleotides: TGCGCCAGCAGTGAGATAAAAGCGGAGGGAGAATACAATGAGCAGTTCTTC. It is translated as CASSEIKAEGEYNEQFF.

The chain combines TRBV28 with TRBJ2-1, with a weak D call TRBD2 (6 bases). V was clipped by 3 bases and J by 2 bases, with 17 bases between them. The CDR3 runs 17 residues. Germline CDR1 reads MDHEN; CDR2 reads SYDVKM. The CDR3 bases are TGTGCCAGCAGTTTCTCCGCCGGGACTCCCACCTACAATGAGCAGTTCTTC. This translates into CASSFSAGTPTYNEQFF.

The rearrangement joins TRBV5-1 to TRBJ2-5; D unresolved. CDR1 and CDR2 (germline): SGHRS, YFSETQ. Trimming stripped 0 bases from V and 2 bases from J, with 17 bases between. CDR3 length: 17 amino acids. The CDR3 is CASSLALSGVGQETQYF. CDR3 nucleotide sequence: TGCGCCAGCAGCTTGGCCTTGAGTGGAGTGGGTCAAGAGACCCAGTACTTC.